This is a list of T cell receptor beta chains from one sample in a study of T cell clones after liver transplantation. Clones were read by immunoSEQ multiplex PCR, and TCRdb kept only the in-frame ones, dropping some. The data contain tens of thousands of clones, approximately 92% of them singletons. The specimen was CD4+ T cells from blood, collected 25 months after liver transplant. The origin of the receptors is a human patient who received a liver transplant. Some T cells may be graft donor cells. Both conserved end residues are part of each CDR3. A D gene is named only where the DNA matches it firmly. The listing skips clone size in some rows; elsewhere it reads once, few, many or a size class.

-,TRBV6-5,TRBJ2-2,-,CASSRSTGELFF,TGTGCCAGCAGTCGGTCGACAGGGGAGCTGTTTTTT
TRBD2,TRBV14,TRBJ2-7,-,CASSQAGSSGSLEQYF,TGTGCCAGCAGCCAAGCAGGCTCTAGCGGGAGTTTAGAGCAGTACTTC
TRBD1,TRBV11-3,TRBJ2-7,-,CASSPLGQGNTYEQYF,TGTGCCAGCAGCCCCTTGGGACAGGGGAACACCTACGAGCAGTACTTC
-,TRBV19,TRBJ1-5,-,CASKFSPWDQPQHF,TGTGCCAGTAAGTTTAGTCCTTGGGATCAGCCCCAGCATTTT
-,TRBV29-1,TRBJ1-2,-,CSVSGDYGYTF,TGCAGCGTTTCAGGGGACTATGGCTACACCTTC
-,TRBV5-4,TRBJ2-3,-,CASSGGTTDTQYF,TGTGCCAGCAGCGGCGGGACAACAGATACGCAGTATTTT
TRBD2,TRBV9,TRBJ2-1,-,CASSLAKREGQGSTNEQFF,TGTGCCAGCAGCCTAGCGAAGCGGGAGGGCCAGGGGAGTACAAATGAGCAGTTCTTC
-,TRBV19,TRBJ2-4,-,CASSIGRKGHEIAKNIQYF,TGTGCCAGTAGTATCGGGAGGAAGGGACATGAGATAGCCAAAAACATTCAGTACTTC
TRBD2,TRBV5-8,TRBJ2-7,-,CASIPRAGVEEQYF,TGTGCCAGCATCCCCAGGGCGGGAGTAGAGGAGCAGTACTTC
-,TRBV27,TRBJ2-3,-,CASSLFGRGADTQYF,TGTGCCAGCAGTTTATTTGGCAGGGGAGCAGATACGCAGTATTTT
-,TRBV28,TRBJ1-2,-,CASSTRYGYTF,TGTGCCAGCAGTACCCGCTATGGCTACACCTTC
-,TRBV19,TRBJ1-4,-,CASSIGGSIGELFF,TGTGCCAGTAGTATAGGGGGGTCCATCGGGGAACTGTTTTTT
TRBD1,TRBV7-6,TRBJ2-7,-,CASSASPGGYEQYF,TGTGCCAGCAGCGCCTCTCCAGGGGGCTACGAGCAGTACTTC
-,TRBV7-9,TRBJ1-5,-,CASSLVGRGNQPQHF,TGTGCCAGCAGCTTAGTAGGCAGGGGCAATCAGCCCCAGCATTTT
-,TRBV7-8,TRBJ1-1,-,CASSWGHGGEAFF,TGTGCCAGCAGTTGGGGACATGGAGGTGAAGCTTTCTTT
-,TRBV11-3,TRBJ1-4,-,CASSSAAGSGEKLFF,TGTGCCAGCAGCTCAGCAGCAGGCAGCGGTGAAAAACTGTTTTTT
-,TRBV5-1,TRBJ1-4,-,CASSLDGTGVVFF,TGCGCCAGCAGCTTGGATGGGACGGGCGTGGTGTTTTTT
-,TRBV28,TRBJ2-7,-,CASRSRGYEQYF,TGTGCCAGCAGATCCAGGGGCTACGAGCAGTACTTC
-,TRBV28,TRBJ2-2,once,CASSLNTGRTGELFF,TGTGCCAGCAGTTTAAATACGGGAAGGACCGGGGAGCTGTTTTTT
-,TRBV7-2,TRBJ2-3,once,CASSLLRASDSTDTQYF,TGTGCCAGCAGCCTCCTCCGGGCTAGCGACAGCACAGATACGCAGTATTTT
TRBD2,TRBV6-5,TRBJ2-1,once,CASSAGTSGYNEQFF,TGTGCCAGCAGCGCCGGGACTAGCGGCTACAATGAGCAGTTCTTC
TRBD2,TRBV7-9,TRBJ2-7,-,CASSSSRTSREQYF,TGTGCCAGCAGCTCGAGCCGGACTAGCCGCGAGCAGTACTTC
-,TRBV9,TRBJ2-2,-,CASSAAFSTTNTGELFF,TGTGCCAGCAGCGCCGCTTTTAGCACAACGAACACCGGGGAGCTGTTTTTT
-,TRBV19,TRBJ2-7,-,CASSYPGHSYEQYF,TGTGCCAGTAGTTACCCCGGACACTCCTACGAGCAGTACTTC
-,TRBV7-8,TRBJ1-1,-,CASRLEWGNTEAFF,TGTGCCAGCAGGCTCGAATGGGGCAACACTGAAGCTTTCTTT
-,TRBV7-2,TRBJ2-7,-,CASSLMREATYEQYF,TGTGCCAGCAGCTTAATGAGGGAGGCTACCTACGAGCAGTACTTC
TRBD2,TRBV2,TRBJ2-2,-,CASGTSGNTGELFF,TGTGCCAGCGGCACTAGCGGGAACACCGGGGAGCTGTTTTTT
-,TRBV28,TRBJ1-3,-,CASVKSGNTIYF,TGTGCCAGCGTCAAGTCTGGAAACACCATATATTTT
-,TRBV7-8,TRBJ2-6,-,CASSLEARLASGANVLTF,TGTGCCAGCAGCTTAGAGGCCAGGCTTGCCTCTGGGGCCAACGTCCTGACTTTC
-,TRBV7-2,TRBJ2-3,-,CASSFGPTDTQYF,TGTGCCAGCAGCTTCGGGCCCACAGATACGCAGTATTTT
TRBD2,TRBV5-1,TRBJ2-6,-,CASSLDPSGDETGANVLTF,TGCGCCAGCAGCTTGGATCCTAGCGGCGACGAAACTGGGGCCAACGTCCTGACTTTC
TRBD1,TRBV5-1,TRBJ2-3,-,CASSLGGTGLPDTQYF,TGCGCCAGCAGCTTGGGAGGGACAGGTCTACCCGATACGCAGTATTTT
-,TRBV6-1,TRBJ1-3,-,CASGGDPGNTIYF,TGTGCCAGCGGGGGTGACCCTGGAAACACCATATATTTT
-,TRBV4-1,TRBJ2-3,-,CASSQVGRERTDTQYF,TGCGCCAGCAGCCAAGTAGGACGGGAGAGAACAGATACGCAGTATTTT
TRBD2,TRBV6-5,TRBJ2-6,-,CASSYSRGAPSLTF,TGTGCCAGCAGTTACTCGCGGGGGGCCCCCTCTTTGACTTTC
TRBD2,TRBV23-1,TRBJ2-7,-,CASRRLAGLYEQYF,TGCGCCAGCCGCCGACTAGCGGGGTTGTACGAGCAGTACTTC
-,TRBV7-2,TRBJ1-4,-,CASSLVGGTTNEKLFF,TGTGCCAGCAGCCTTGTTGGAGGAACAACTAATGAAAAACTGTTTTTT
TRBD1,TRBV27,TRBJ1-2,once,CASSSATTGYLYGYTF,TGTGCCAGCAGTTCAGCCACGACAGGGTACCTCTATGGCTACACCTTC